The source of this T cell receptor beta chain is a study of blood T cell repertoires in COVID-19. Measured with immunoSEQ multiplex PCR; TCRdb has only the in-frame clones, and not every one. In the table there are about 240,000 clones, 83% of which are singletons. V shed 1 base and J shed 6 bases, with 9 bases lying between them. The CDR3 contains 13 residues. Germline V CDR1 and CDR2: SEHNR, FQNEAQ (reference sequence). Input material: PBMCs or T cells enriched from blood (not recorded which). The sequence derives from a woman between 40 and 55 years old who had been exposed to COVID-19. The V and J genes are TRBV7-9 and TRBJ1-1; D uncertain. This chain's CDR3 is CASSLEETAEAFF. The CDR3 DNA follows: TGTGCCAGCAGCTTAGAGGAGACGGCTGAAGCTTTCTTT.